Included here is one T cell receptor (beta chain) sequence, with context. What it binds is not known. Method: immunoSEQ multiplex PCR; TCRdb's copy keeps in-frame clones and lacks some. The sample includes roughly 68,000 clones, roughly 90% seen only once; the top ten take roughly 0.7%. Germline values: CDR1 DFQATT, CDR2 SNEGSKA (reference sequence). Trimming took off 3 bases at V and 4 bases at J, with 13 bases between the two ends. CDR3 length equals 14 residues. This record belongs to a study of stem cell transplantation in POMP-related autoinflammatory disease. Study as a whole: Before transplant, CD4+ T cells skewed naive and CD8+ proportions were low. DNA chimerism showed 100% graft donor engraftment of neutrophils and platelets through one year.

Study outcomes and limitations: Unique TRB V-J gene pairings were limited in number in patients with PRAID.

Source: CD4+ T cells from PBMCs, taken after stem cell transplantation. The receptor's source is a human patient with POMP-related autoinflammation and immune dysregulation (PRAID). The graft donor may account for some of the T cells. The rearrangement uses TRBV20-1 and TRBJ1-3; D gene unclear. CDR3 amino acids: CSASITTGGNTIYF. The DNA for the CDR3 is TGCAGTGCTAGTATAACGACGGGCGGAAACACCATATATTTT.